This T cell receptor (beta chain) was retrieved from a study of tissue T cells after allogeneic stem cell transplantation. Study-level findings and limits: Tissue-detected TCR repertoire was only partly captured by blood and spleen T cells. Motif-based clustering found tissue-specific repertoire signatures shared across patients, though few clones were shared. This small cohort was clinically heterogeneous, and sampling depth was a limitation. Within patients, tissue anatomy strongly shaped TCR repertoire composition.

By sample fraction, this clone is medium-sized. Its antigen is currently unknown. V dropped 4 bases and J dropped 1; count of bases not matched to a gene: 9. Per the germline V gene, CDR1 is MNHEY and CDR2 is SMNVEV (reference sequence). This CDR3 contains 16 residues. Measured with immunoSEQ multiplex PCR; TCRdb has only the in-frame clones, and not every one. The sample carries fewer than 30,000 clones, more than 60% recorded once. The sequence was obtained from a female donor older than 55 with lung cancer. This specimen was tissue from the ileum, taken at autopsy. The chain combines TRBV27 with TRBJ2-7, with 8 bases identical to TRBD2. CDR3 nucleotide sequence: TGTGCCAGCAGTTCCCACGGGGGGGCTGCGTCCTACGAGCAGTACTTC. Protein: CASSSHGGAASYEQYF.